A selection of T cell receptor beta chains follows, all from one sample in a study of shared clonotypes between healthy human individuals. TCRdb's copy holds only in-frame clones and misses some; the assay was immunoSEQ multiplex PCR. This sample has over 850,000 clones, with more than 75% found just once. Sequenced sample: memory CD4+ T cells from PBMCs. The receptor set was obtained from a man between 18 and 35 years old in good health. Some clones in this sample may be carry-over from other donors' samples. The CDR3 runs from the conserved cysteine through the conserved F or W. The D gene is left open where the match is weak. Clone size appears in some rows only: once, few, many, or a class for an expanded clone.

TRBJ2-7 | TRBD2 | . | TRBV6-1 | 13 | TGTGCCAGCACTAGCGGATCTCCCTACGAGCAGTACTTC | CASTSGSPYEQYF
TRBJ1-2 | . | . | TRBV15 | 16 | TGTGCCACCAGCAGGCGGCTCATGGGAGCTAACTATGGCTACACCTTC | CATSRRLMGANYGYTF
TRBJ1-5 | . | few | TRBV6-6 | 13 | TGTGCCAGCACAATTCAGGGAACTCAGCCCCAGCATTTT | CASTIQGTQPQHF
TRBJ1-3 | . | . | TRBV9 | 14 | TGTGCCAGCAGCCAAGCGAGCTCTGGAAACACCATATATTTT | CASSQASSGNTIYF
TRBJ2-3 | . | once | TRBV7-2 | 13 | TGTGCCAGCAGCGGGCGGGTGGTAGATACGCAGTATTTT | CASSGRVVDTQYF
TRBJ2-7 | TRBD2 | . | TRBV9 | 15 | TGTGCCAGCAGCGTAGAGGCGGGAGGGCCCTACGAGCAGTACTTC | CASSVEAGGPYEQYF
TRBJ2-3 | . | . | TRBV2 | 14 | TGTGCCAGCATCTTGGCTAGCCGATCAGATACGCAGTATTTT | CASILASRSDTQYF
TRBJ2-1 | . | . | TRBV7-8 | 12 | TGTGCCAGCAGCCCCTGGGGGGCCAAGCAGTTCTTC | CASSPWGAKQFF
TRBJ1-2 | . | . | TRBV5-1 | 14 | TGCGCCAGCACCACCCAGGGGTCGCCGGAGGGCTACACCTTC | CASTTQGSPEGYTF
TRBJ2-7 | . | . | TRBV29-1 | 12 | TGCAGCGTATGGGAGCCCAGCTACGAGCAGTACTTC | CSVWEPSYEQYF
TRBJ2-2 | . | . | TRBV7-2 | 15 | TGTGCCAGCAGCTTAGGTGCAAGGGGGACCGGGGAGCTGTTTTTT | CASSLGARGTGELFF